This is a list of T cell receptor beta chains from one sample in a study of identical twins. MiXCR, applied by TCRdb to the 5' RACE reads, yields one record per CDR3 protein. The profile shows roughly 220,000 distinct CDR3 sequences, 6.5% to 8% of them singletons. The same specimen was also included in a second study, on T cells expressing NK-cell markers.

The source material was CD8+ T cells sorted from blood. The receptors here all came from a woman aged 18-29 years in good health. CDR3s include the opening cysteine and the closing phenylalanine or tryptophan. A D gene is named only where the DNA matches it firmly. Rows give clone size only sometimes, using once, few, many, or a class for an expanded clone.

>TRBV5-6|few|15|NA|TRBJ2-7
CASSPERDSSYEQYF
TGTGCCAGCAGCCCAGAGCGGGACAGCTCCTACGAGCAGTACTTC
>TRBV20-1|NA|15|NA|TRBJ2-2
CSARSWTVNTGELFF
TGCAGTGCTAGGTCGTGGACAGTCAACACCGGGGAGCTGTTTTTT
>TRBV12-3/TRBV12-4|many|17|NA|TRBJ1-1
CASSLVSKQGWDTEAFF
TGTGCCAGCAGTTTGGTATCCAAACAGGGATGGGACACTGAAGCTTTCTTT
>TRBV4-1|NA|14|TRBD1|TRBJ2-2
CASSQVGGNRELFF
TGCGCCAGCAGCCAAGTAGGGGGCAACCGGGAGCTGTTTTTT
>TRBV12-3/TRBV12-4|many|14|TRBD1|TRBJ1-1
CASSPPTGFTEAFF
TGTGCCAGCAGCCCCCCGACAGGGTTCACTGAAGCTTTCTTT
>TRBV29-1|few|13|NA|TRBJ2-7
CSVETDRLYEQYF
TGCAGCGTTGAAACGGACAGACTCTACGAGCAGTACTTC
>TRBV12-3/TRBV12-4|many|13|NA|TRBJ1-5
CASSIPGEQPQHF
TGTGCCAGCAGTATCCCGGGGGAGCAGCCCCAGCATTTT
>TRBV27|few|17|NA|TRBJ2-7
CASSLSGPEGPRGEQYF
TGTGCCAGCAGTTTATCGGGCCCGGAGGGTCCCCGGGGTGAGCAGTACTTC
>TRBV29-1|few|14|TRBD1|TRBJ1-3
CSGGQDASGNTIYF
TGCAGCGGGGGACAGGATGCCTCTGGAAACACCATATATTTT
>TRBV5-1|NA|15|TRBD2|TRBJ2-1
CASSLLGGVSDEQFF
TGCGCCAGCAGCTTGTTGGGGGGGGTCTCGGATGAGCAGTTCTTC
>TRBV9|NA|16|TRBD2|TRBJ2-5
CASSEGLAGGGETQYF
TGTGCCAGCAGCGAGGGACTAGCGGGGGGGGGAGAGACCCAGTACTTC
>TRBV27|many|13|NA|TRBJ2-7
CASSLGGSYEQYF
TGTGCCAGCAGTTTAGGCGGAAGCTACGAGCAGTACTTC
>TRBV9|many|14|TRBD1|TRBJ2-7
CASSVADRAYEQYF
TGTGCCAGCAGCGTAGCCGACAGGGCCTACGAGCAGTACTTC
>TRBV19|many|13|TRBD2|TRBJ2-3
CASTLTGGETQYF
TGTGCCAGTACCCTCACGGGGGGAGAGACGCAGTATTTT
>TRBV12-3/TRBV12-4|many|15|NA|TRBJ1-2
CASPDPGGGPYGYTF
TGTGCCAGCCCCGACCCGGGGGGAGGGCCCTATGGCTACACCTTC